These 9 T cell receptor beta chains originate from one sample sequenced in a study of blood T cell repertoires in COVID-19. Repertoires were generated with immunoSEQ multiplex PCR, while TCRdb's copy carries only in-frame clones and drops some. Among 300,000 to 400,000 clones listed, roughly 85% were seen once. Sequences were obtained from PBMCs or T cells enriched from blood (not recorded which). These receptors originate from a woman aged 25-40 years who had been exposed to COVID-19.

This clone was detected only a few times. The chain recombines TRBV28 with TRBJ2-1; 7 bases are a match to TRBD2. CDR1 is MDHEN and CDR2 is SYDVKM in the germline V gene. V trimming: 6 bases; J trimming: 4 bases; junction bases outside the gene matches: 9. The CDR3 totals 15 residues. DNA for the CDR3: TGTGCCAGCAGCCCGTGGGGGGGTTTATACAATGAGCAGTTCTTC. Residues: CASSPWGGLYNEQFF.

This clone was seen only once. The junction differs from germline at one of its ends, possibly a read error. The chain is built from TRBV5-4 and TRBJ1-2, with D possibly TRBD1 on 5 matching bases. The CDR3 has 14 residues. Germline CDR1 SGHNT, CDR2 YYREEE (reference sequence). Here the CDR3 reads CASSLVGDYSFYSF. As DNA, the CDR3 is TGTGCCAGCAGCTTGGTGGGGGACTACTCTTTTTACTCCTTC. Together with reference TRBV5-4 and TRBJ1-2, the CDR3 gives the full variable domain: ETGVTQSPTHLIKTRGQQVTLRCSSQSGHNTVSWYQQALGQGPQFIFQYYREEENGRGNFPPRFSGLQFPNYSSELNVNALELDDSALYLCASSLVGDYSFYSFGSGTRLTVV.

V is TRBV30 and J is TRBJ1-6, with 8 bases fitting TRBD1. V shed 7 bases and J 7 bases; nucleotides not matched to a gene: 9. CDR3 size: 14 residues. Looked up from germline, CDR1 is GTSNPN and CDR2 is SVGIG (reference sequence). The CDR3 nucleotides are TGTGCCTCGGATGATGGACAGGGAAATTCACCCCTCCACTTT. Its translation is CASDDGQGNSPLHF.

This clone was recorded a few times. The CDR3 loop is CASSFTSGNNEQFF. The CDR3 bases are TGTGCCAGCAGCTTTACTAGCGGGAACAATGAGCAGTTCTTC. V usage is TRBV5-8 and J usage is TRBJ2-1, with 10 bases that match TRBD2. The CDR3 is made up of 14 amino acids. The germline CDR1 and CDR2 sequences are SGHTS and YDEGEE. Losses at the gene ends were 2 bases for V and 5 bases for J; bases not matched to a gene: 1.

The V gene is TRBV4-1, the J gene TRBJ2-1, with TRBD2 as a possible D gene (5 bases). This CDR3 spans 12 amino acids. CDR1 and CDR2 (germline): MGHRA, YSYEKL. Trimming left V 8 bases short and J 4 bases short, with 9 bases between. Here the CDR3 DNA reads TGCGCCAGCGCCAGCGGATACAATGAGCAGTTCTTC. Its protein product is CASASGYNEQFF.

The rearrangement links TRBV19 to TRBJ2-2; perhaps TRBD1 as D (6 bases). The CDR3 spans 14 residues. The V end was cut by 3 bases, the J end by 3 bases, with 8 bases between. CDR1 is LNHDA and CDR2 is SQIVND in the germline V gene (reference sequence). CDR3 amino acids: CASSMAGDTGELFF. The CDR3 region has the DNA TGTGCCAGTAGTATGGCAGGGGACACCGGGGAGCTGTTTTTT.

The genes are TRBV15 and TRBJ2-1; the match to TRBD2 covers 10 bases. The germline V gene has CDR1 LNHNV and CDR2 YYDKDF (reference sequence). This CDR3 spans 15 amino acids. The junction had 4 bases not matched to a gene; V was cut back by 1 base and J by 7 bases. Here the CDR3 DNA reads TGTGCCACCAGCAGAGCTAGCGGGAGTGGGAATGAGCAGTTCTTC. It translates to CATSRASGSGNEQFF. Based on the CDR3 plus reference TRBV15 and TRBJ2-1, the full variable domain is DAMVIQNPRYQVTQFGKPVTLSCSQTLNHNVMYWYQQKSSQAPKLLFHYYDKDFNNEADTPDNFQSRRPNTSFCFLDIRSPGLGDTAMYLCATSRASGSGNEQFFGPGTRLTVL.

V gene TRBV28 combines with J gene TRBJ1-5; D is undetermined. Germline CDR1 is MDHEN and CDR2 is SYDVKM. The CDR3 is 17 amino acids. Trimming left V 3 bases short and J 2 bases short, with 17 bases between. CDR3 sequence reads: CASSFIVGNTGNQPQHF. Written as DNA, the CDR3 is TGTGCCAGCAGTTTTATAGTCGGGAACACGGGCAATCAGCCCCAGCATTTT.

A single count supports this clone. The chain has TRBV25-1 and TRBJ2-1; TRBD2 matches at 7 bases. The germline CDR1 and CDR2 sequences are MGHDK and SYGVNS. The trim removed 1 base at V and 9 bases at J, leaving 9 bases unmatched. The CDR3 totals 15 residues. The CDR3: CASSESAGVGSEQFF. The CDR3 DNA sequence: TGTGCCAGCAGTGAATCGGCGGGAGTGGGATCTGAGCAGTTCTTC.